This T cell receptor (beta chain) was documented in a study of blood T cell repertoires in COVID-19. Using immunoSEQ multiplex PCR, the repertoire was profiled, and TCRdb retains in-frame clones only, with some absent. The table records about 140,000 clones, about 90% of them present only once. The CDR3 covers 13 residues. Trimming pared 1 base from V and 4 bases from J, leaving 8 bases between. The germline V gene encodes CDR1 MNHNS and CDR2 SASEGT. This receptor was identified in a man in his sixties who had recovered from COVID-19. The material sequenced was PBMCs or T cells enriched from blood (not recorded which). J is TRBJ2-7 and V is TRBV6-1; D uncertain. As DNA, the CDR3 is TGTGCCAGCAGTGAAGGGGCACCTTACGAGCAGTACTTC. Translated: CASSEGAPYEQYF.